The 15 T cell receptor beta chains below come from one sample, sequenced in a study of regulatory T cells in long-lasting Graves disease. Time point described: persistent/refractory GD, antithyroid drugs over 5 years with positive TRAb. PBMCs were the source of the RNA used for TCR sequencing. Sequencing libraries for TCR beta were prepared with iRepertoire HTBI primers and Arm-PCR of CDR3 regions. MiXCR was run by TCRdb on the multiplex PCR reads, yielding one entry per CDR3 protein. The table shows 350,000 to 500,000 distinct CDR3 sequences, with 21% occurring only once. Sequencing used peripheral blood mononuclear cells (PBMCs), obtained when the disease was refractory, from a patient treated with antithyroid drugs. These receptors were collected from a female donor with Graves disease.

This clonotype was observed at least ten times. CDR3 amino acids: CSARGKGGVNEKLFF. CDR3 in DNA: TGCAGTGCTAGGGGAAAGGGAGGGGTTAATGAAAAACTGTTTTTT. The rearrangement links TRBV20-1 to TRBJ1-4; D may be TRBD1 (5 bases). Trimming shortened V by 3 bases and J by 4 bases, and 15 bases separated the two germline ends. This CDR3 is built from 15 residues. CDR1 is DFQATT and CDR2 is SNEGSKA in the germline V gene (reference sequence).

The chain uses TRBV5-4 and TRBJ2-5; TRBD1 or TRBD2 may be the D gene (5 bases each). The V and J ends lost 4 bases and 4 bases respectively, with 17 bases between them. Germline V CDR1 and CDR2: SGHNT, YYREEE (reference sequence). This CDR3 has 15 residues. CDR3 coding DNA: TGTGCCAGCAGCGCTGGGACGGCCGGAGGAGAGACCCAGTACTTC. Amino acid sequence: CASSAGTAGGETQYF.

This clonotype was detected ten times or more. The chain is built from TRBV28 and TRBJ2-5, with 8 nucleotides matching TRBD1. This CDR3 comprises 16 residues. V shed 5 bases and J 0 bases; nucleotides not matched to a gene: 8. From germline, CDR1 is MDHEN and CDR2 SYDVKM. This chain's CDR3 is CASSPWDRSYQETQYF. Written as DNA, the CDR3 is TGTGCCAGCAGTCCATGGGACAGGTCGTACCAAGAGACCCAGTACTTC.

The rearrangement joins TRBV5-1 to TRBJ2-7, with 12 bases fitting TRBD2. CDR3 length: 16 amino acids. From germline, CDR1 is SGHRS and CDR2 YFSETQ. V lost 4 bases to trimming and J lost 5 bases; unmatched junction nucleotides: 10. In nucleotides, the CDR3 is TGCGCCAGCAGCCATCGACTAGCGGGAGTTCTGGACGAGCAGTACTTC. It encodes CASSHRLAGVLDEQYF.

This chain connects TRBV20-1 to TRBJ1-3; unclear D gene. The CDR3 has 15 amino acids. Germline values: CDR1 DFQATT, CDR2 SNEGSKA (reference sequence). Deletions cut 1 base from V and 0 bases from J, with 10 bases between. The CDR3 here is CSARGRFVSGNTIYF. In DNA, the CDR3 is TGCAGTGCTAGAGGCAGGTTCGTCTCTGGAAACACCATATATTTT.

This clonotype appeared a few times. The rearrangement uses TRBV3-1 and TRBJ1-1; D remains ambiguous. CDR1 and CDR2 (germline): LGHDT, YNNKEL (reference sequence). The CDR3 totals 16 residues. V dropped 1 base and J dropped 0 bases, with 12 bases sitting between them. CDR3 region: CASSQVWQGLNTEAFF. DNA for the CDR3: TGTGCCAGCAGCCAAGTTTGGCAAGGGCTGAACACTGAAGCTTTCTTT.

Many counts were recorded for this clonotype. This chain uses TRBV27 with TRBJ1-6; D is ambiguous. This CDR3 is built from 15 residues. Trimming removed 10 bases at V and 0 bases at J, with 13 bases between. Germline V lookup: CDR1 MNHEY, CDR2 SMNVEV (reference sequence). CDR3 bases: TGTGCCACCCGGCTTGGGAGCTCCTATAATTCACCCCTCCACTTT. This codes for CATRLGSSYNSPLHF.

At least ten counts were recorded for this clonotype. The chain links TRBV7-8 to TRBJ2-5; 9 nucleotides align to TRBD1. The junction had 3 bases not matched to a gene; V was cut back by 4 bases and J by 3 bases. Germline-derived CDR1 and CDR2 are SGHVS and FQNEAQ. This CDR3 comprises 14 residues. CDR3 protein: CASSSRQGEETQYF. CDR3 coding DNA: TGTGCCAGCAGCTCGCGACAGGGGGAAGAGACCCAGTACTTC. The full variable domain, rest sourced from reference TRBV7-8 and TRBJ2-5, is GAGVSQSPRYKVAKRGQDVALRCDPISGHVSLFWYQQALGQGPEFLTYFQNEAQLDKSGLPSDRFFAERPEGSVSTLKIQRTQQEDSAVYLCASSSRQGEETQYFGPGTRLLVL.

In its sample, this clonotype was seen a few times. The chain carries TRBV7-9 and TRBJ1-1; TRBD1 matches 7 bases. Germline V CDR1 and CDR2: SEHNR, FQNEAQ (reference sequence). Trimming at V came to 7 bases and at J to 0 bases, leaving 8 bases not matched to a gene. CDR3 size: 15 residues. CDR3 nucleotide sequence: TGTGCCAGCAACCCGCAGGGGGGACTGAACACTGAAGCTTTCTTT. It is translated as CASNPQGGLNTEAFF. The complete variable domain, with remaining parts taken from reference TRBV7-9 and TRBJ1-1, reads DTGVSQNPRHKITKRGQNVTFRCDPISEHNRLYWYRQTLGQGPEFLTYFQNEAQLEKSRLLSDRFSAERPKGSFSTLEIQRTEQGDSAMYLCASNPQGGLNTEAFFGQGTRLTVV.

The rearrangement joins TRBV4-1 to TRBJ2-5; 7 bases are a match to TRBD2. CDR1 and CDR2 (germline): MGHRA, YSYEKL. The CDR3 extends over 18 amino acids. Trimming at V came to 1 base and at J to 9 bases, leaving 20 bases not matched to a gene. The CDR3 loop is CASSQGLAGPRMDGAQYF. CDR3 sequence (DNA): TGCGCCAGCAGCCAAGGATTAGCGGGCCCCAGGATGGATGGTGCCCAGTACTTC.

This clonotype was observed a handful of times. This rearrangement joins TRBV6-1 to TRBJ1-1; D unresolved. Looked up from germline, CDR1 is MNHNS and CDR2 is SASEGT. V lost 7 bases, J lost 1 base, and 13 bases lay in between. The CDR3 is made up of 14 amino acids. The DNA of the CDR3 is TGTGCCAGCACACGGGGAGAGGCGAACACTGAAGCTTTCTTT. Its translation: CASTRGEANTEAFF.

In this sample, this clonotype turned up many times. The chain recombines TRBV28 with TRBJ2-7; D gene ambiguous. Per the germline V gene, CDR1 is MDHEN and CDR2 is SYDVKM. The CDR3 runs 13 residues. Trimming removed 8 bases from V and 2 bases from J, with 13 bases in between. The CDR3: CASSLSPTYEQYF. The DNA for the CDR3 is TGTGCCAGCTCACTAAGCCCCACCTACGAGCAGTACTTC.

The chain uses TRBV15 and TRBJ2-7; 8 bases fit TRBD2. The germline CDR1 and CDR2 sequences are LNHNV and YYDKDF (reference sequence). The CDR3 is made up of 16 amino acids. V dropped 0 bases and J dropped 2; count of bases not matched to a gene: 6. Here the CDR3 DNA reads TGTGCCACCAGCAGAGAATCTCCAGCGGGGGCCTACGAGCAGTACTTC. Translating gives CATSRESPAGAYEQYF.

The rearrangement links TRBV30 to TRBJ2-2; 8 positions match TRBD2. The germline V gene encodes CDR1 GTSNPN and CDR2 SVGIG (reference sequence). The length of the CDR3 is 16 residues. V lost 3 bases, J lost 4 bases, and 10 bases stayed unmatched. CDR3 sequence: CAWRASGRGVTGELFF. CDR3 DNA sequence: TGTGCCTGGAGAGCGTCCGGGAGGGGGGTCACCGGGGAGCTGTTTTTT.

This clonotype appeared many times. V and J are TRBV11-3 and TRBJ2-2, with D unresolved. The CDR3 loop spans 12 amino acids. Germline lookup yields CDR1 SGHNT and CDR2 YENEEA. Trimming stripped 5 bases from V and 6 bases from J, with 7 bases between. Here the CDR3 reads CASSERSGELFF. The CDR3 DNA reads TGTGCCAGCAGCGAACGGTCCGGGGAGCTGTTTTTT.